This is a list of T cell receptor beta chains from one sample in a study of OX40 agonist ivuxolimab in advanced cancers. The repertoire was sequenced with immunoSEQ multiplex PCR; TCRdb's copy has only in-frame clones and lacks some. The table includes tens of thousands of clones, 83% detected once. The source material was CD4+ or CD8+ T cells sorted from blood, sampled in a trial of the OX40 agonist ivuxolimab. The receptors were gathered from an adult with an advanced solid tumor such as melanoma, head and neck, liver or kidney cancer. CDR3s leave out the opening cysteine and the closing phenylalanine or tryptophan.

V | CDR3
TRBV19 | ASSNRRTGPTEAF
TRBV5-5 | ASSLVTGATDTQY
TRBV10-2 | ASSEPDRGRTEAF
TRBV5-4 | ASSLAPGQNSYEQY
TRBV28 | ASSLRGFGGYT
TRBV6-1 | ATRQYSNQPQH
TRBV7-2 | ASSRAGPGQETQY
TRBV5-1 | ASSPSGRDAEQY
TRBV30 | AWSVRGNTIY
TRBV18 | ASSPRTGQGADGYT
TRBV6-4 | ASSAEGWTGELF
TRBV11-3 | ASSMTGTGSNEQF
TRBV7-9 | ASRIDGRAGRGTDTQY
TRBV21-1 | ASSKDSLNTEAF
TRBV21-1 | ASSTERVGLRTYEQY
TRBV7-9 | ASSSFGGNTEAF
TRBV5-4 | ASSLGGSTDTQY
TRBV7-8 | ASSRRGGNSYNEQF
TRBV6-5 | ASRGRGLFGNTIY
TRBV11-2 | ASSLDLRGGQPQH
TRBV5-1 | ASSLIRGGAGTADTQY
TRBV6-1 | ASSTDNRRF
TRBV5-8 | ASSLVTGGHEQF
TRBV20-1 | SGDRGRGYT
TRBV5-6 | ASSALTSGSDEQF
TRBV27 | ASSLSGRVNTGELF
TRBV5-1 | ASSRRSRTERNSYEQY
TRBV30 | AWSLGYSNQPQH
TRBV25-1 | ASSENNEQF
TRBV28 | ASSSQSFYGYT
TRBV7-2 | ASSPTGTSGRGVGELF
TRBV11-2 | ASSLVREQY
TRBV6-5 | ASSRTDYEQY
TRBV15 | ATSRDQKSRRYEQY